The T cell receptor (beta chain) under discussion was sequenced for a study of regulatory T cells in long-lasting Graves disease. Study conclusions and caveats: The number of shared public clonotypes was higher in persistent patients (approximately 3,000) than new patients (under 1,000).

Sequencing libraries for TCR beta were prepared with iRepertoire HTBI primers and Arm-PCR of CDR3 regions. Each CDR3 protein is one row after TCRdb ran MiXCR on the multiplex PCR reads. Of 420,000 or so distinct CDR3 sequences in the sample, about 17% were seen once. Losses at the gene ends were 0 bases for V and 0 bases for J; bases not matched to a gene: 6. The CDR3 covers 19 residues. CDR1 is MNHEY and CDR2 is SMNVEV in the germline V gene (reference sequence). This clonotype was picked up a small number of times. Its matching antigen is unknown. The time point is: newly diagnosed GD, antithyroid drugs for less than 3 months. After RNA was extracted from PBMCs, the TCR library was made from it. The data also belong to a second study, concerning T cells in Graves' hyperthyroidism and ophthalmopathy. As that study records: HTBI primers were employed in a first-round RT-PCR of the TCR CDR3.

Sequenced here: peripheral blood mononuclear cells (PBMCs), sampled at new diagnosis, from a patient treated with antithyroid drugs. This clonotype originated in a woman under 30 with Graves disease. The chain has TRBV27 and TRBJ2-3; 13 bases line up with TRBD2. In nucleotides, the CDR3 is TGTGCCAGCAGTTTATCGGTACTAGCGGGAGGGTCTAGCACAGATACGCAGTATTTT. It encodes CASSLSVLAGGSSTDTQYF.